The clone carrying this T cell receptor (beta chain) was seen a handful of times. Antigen unknown. cDNA synthesis used the whole RNA isolate, giving expressed TCRB sequences. The repertoire was sequenced with immunoSEQ multiplex PCR; TCRdb's copy has only in-frame clones and lacks some. The table shows hundreds of thousands of clones, with around 15% occurring only once. This entry is derived from a study of beta chain features in type 1 diabetes. Study observations and caveats: At VDJ recombination sites, type 1 diabetes patients had fewer insertions and more deleted nucleotides. Across all four CD4+ subsets, people with type 1 diabetes showed modestly shorter TCRB CDR3s.

Germline assignment: CDR1 SGDLS and CDR2 YYNGEE. The CDR3 is made up of 17 amino acids. Trimming took 2 bases from V and 0 from J, leaving 15 bases between them. Averaging approximately 110 mL, one heparinised blood draw came from each individual donor. The sample was naive CD4+ T cells from blood. This receptor was obtained from a man between 18 and 29 years old with type 1 diabetes. V usage is TRBV9 and J usage is TRBJ2-1; maybe TRBD1 (6 bases). As DNA, the CDR3 is TGTGCCAGCAGCGTCTTCGTTGAGACAGGCTCCTACAATGAGCAGTTCTTC. As protein: CASSVFVETGSYNEQFF.